The following is a TCR beta chain sequence with its context. Its target is not known. The donors, nominally healthy at sampling, likely had unrecorded immune exposures. With 60 Vbeta and 13 Jbeta primers, the PCR was carried out. Some clones are missing from TCRdb's copy, which holds only in-frame ones; the method was immunoSEQ multiplex PCR. The repertoire holds some 160,000 clones, with over 60% as singletons. This specimen belongs to a study of cytomegalovirus exposure and HLA in healthy donors. The CDR3 is 12 amino acids. CDR1 is MGHRA, CDR2 YSYEKL, per germline. J lost 15 bases, V lost 5 bases, and 6 bases had no gene match. Study findings and constraints: In a later analysis, HLA-C alleles had the fewest associated TCRs, DRB1 alleles the most. Later on, a genetic analysis was performed. It linked a missense variant in DCLRE1C with V- and J-gene trimming of TCR beta. The study found most TCR sequences rare, yet found some public TCRs in many donors.

Material for sequencing was PBMCs. The receptor was derived from a woman between 40 and 50 years old in good health and CMV-seronegative. The rearrangement joins TRBV4-1 to TRBJ2-1; 11 nucleotides match TRBD1. The CDR3 DNA reads as TGCGCCAGCAGCGACCGGACAGGGGGCTGGTTCTTC. This encodes CASSDRTGGWFF.